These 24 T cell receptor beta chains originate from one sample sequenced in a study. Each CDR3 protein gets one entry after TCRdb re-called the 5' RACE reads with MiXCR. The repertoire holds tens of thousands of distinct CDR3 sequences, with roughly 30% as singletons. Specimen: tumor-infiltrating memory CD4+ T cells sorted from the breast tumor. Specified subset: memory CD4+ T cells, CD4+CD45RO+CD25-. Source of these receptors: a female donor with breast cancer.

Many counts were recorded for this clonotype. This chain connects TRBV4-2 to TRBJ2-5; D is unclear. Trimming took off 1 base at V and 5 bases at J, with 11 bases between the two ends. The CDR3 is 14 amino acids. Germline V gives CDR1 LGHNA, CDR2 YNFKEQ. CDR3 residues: CASSQGTLPETQYF. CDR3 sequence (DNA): TGTGCCAGCAGCCAAGGTACTCTTCCGGAGACCCAGTACTTC.

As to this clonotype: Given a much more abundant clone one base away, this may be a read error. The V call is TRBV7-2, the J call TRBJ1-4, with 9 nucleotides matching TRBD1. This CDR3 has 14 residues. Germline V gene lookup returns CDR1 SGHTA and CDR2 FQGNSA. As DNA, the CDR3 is TGTGCCAGCAGCTTATCCTTGACAGGGGGAAAACTGGTTTTT. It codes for CASSLSLTGGKLVF.

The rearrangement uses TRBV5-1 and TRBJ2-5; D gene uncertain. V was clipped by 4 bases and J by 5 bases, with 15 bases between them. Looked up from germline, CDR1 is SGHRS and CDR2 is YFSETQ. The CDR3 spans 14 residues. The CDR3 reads CASSLNNAAETQYF. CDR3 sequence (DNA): TGCGCCAGCAGCCTTAACAATGCAGCGGAGACCCAGTACTTC.

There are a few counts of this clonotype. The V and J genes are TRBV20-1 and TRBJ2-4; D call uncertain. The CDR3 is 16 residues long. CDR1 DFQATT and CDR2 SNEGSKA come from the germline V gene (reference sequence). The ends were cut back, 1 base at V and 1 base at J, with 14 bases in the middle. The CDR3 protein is CSARVPFPFAKNIQYF. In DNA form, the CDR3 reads TGCAGTGCTAGAGTCCCCTTTCCTTTTGCCAAAAACATTCAGTACTTC.

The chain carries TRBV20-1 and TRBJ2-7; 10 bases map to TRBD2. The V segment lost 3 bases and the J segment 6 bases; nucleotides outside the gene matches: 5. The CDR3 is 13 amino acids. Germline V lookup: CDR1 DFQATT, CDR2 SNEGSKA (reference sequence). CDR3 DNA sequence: TGCAGTGCTAGTATGCTAGCGGGAGTCGAGCAGTACTTC. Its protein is CSASMLAGVEQYF.

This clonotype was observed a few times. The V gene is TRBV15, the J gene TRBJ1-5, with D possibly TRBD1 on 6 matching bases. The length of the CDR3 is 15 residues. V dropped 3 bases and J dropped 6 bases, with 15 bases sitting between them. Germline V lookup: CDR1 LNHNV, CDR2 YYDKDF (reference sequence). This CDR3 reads CATSSGWGAGQPQHF. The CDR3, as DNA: TGTGCCACCAGCAGCGGATGGGGGGCAGGTCAGCCCCAGCATTTT.

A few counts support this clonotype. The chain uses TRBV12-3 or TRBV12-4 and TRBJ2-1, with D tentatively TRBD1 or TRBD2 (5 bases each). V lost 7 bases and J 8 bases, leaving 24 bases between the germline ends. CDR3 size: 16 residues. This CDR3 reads CASTVSLAGGGDEQFF. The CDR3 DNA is TGTGCCAGCACCGTTTCTCTAGCTGGGGGTGGGGATGAGCAGTTCTTC.

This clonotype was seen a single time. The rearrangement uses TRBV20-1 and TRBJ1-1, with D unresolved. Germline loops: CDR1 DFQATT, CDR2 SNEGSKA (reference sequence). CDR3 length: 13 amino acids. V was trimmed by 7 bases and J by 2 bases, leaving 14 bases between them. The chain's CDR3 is CSVKRTLNTEAFF. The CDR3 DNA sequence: TGCAGTGTCAAACGGACGCTTAACACTGAAGCTTTCTTT.

DNA of the CDR3: TGCGTGGGGGTTGGGGAGACAACCTACGAGCAGTACTTC. The encoded protein is CVGVGETTYEQYF. The V gene is TRBV20-1, the J gene TRBJ2-7; D could derive from TRBD1 or TRBD2 (5 bases each). Germline V lookup: CDR1 DFQATT, CDR2 SNEGSKA (reference sequence). The CDR3 length is 13 residues.

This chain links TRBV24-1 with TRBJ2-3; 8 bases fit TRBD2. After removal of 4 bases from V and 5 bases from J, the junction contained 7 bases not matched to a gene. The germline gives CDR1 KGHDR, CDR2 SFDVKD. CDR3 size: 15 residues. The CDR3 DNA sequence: TGTGCCACCAGTGACCCCACCACTAGCGGAGATACGCAGTATTTT. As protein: CATSDPTTSGDTQYF.

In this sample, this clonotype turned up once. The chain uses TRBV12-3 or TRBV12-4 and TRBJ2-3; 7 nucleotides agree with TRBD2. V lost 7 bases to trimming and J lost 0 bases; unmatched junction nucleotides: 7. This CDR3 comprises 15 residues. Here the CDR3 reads CASTLAGVSTDTQYF. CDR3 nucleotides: TGTGCCAGCACCCTGGCGGGAGTGAGCACAGATACGCAGTATTTT.

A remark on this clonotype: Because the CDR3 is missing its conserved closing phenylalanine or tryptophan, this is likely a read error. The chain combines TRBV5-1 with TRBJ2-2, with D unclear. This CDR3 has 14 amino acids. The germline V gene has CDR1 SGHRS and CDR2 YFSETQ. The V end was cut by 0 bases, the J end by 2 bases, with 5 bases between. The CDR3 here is CASSLGHNTGELFS. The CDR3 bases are TGCGCCAGCAGCTTGGGACACAACACCGGGGAGCTGTTTTCT.

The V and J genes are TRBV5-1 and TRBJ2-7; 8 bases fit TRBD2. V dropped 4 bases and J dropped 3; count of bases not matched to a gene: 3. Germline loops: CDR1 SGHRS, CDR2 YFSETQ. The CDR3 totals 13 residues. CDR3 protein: CASSPTSGYEQYF. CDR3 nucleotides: TGCGCCAGCAGCCCTACTAGCGGCTACGAGCAGTACTTC. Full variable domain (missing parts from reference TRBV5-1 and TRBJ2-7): KAGVTQTPRYLIKTRGQQVTLSCSPISGHRSVSWYQQTPGQGLQFLFEYFSETQRNKGNFPGRFSGRQFSNSRSEMNVSTLELGDSALYLCASSPTSGYEQYFGPGTRLTVT.

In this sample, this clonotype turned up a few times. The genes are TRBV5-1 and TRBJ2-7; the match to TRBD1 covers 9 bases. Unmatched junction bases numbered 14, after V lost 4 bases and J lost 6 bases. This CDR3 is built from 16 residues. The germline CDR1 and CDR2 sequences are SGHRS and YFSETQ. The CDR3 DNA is TGCGCCAGCAGCCTAACCTCGGGGACAGGGTACAGCGAGCAGTACTTC. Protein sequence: CASSLTSGTGYSEQYF.

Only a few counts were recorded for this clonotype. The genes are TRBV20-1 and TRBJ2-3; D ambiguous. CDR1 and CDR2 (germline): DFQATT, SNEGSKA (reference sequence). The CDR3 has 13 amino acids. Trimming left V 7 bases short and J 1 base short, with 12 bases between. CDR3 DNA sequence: TGCAGTGTGGAATTAGAGGGCACAGATACGCAGTATTTT. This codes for CSVELEGTDTQYF.

CDR3 nucleotide sequence: TGTGCCAGCAGGGAGGGACAGGCAACGACAGATACGCAGTATTTT. Translating it yields CASREGQATTDTQYF. The V gene is TRBV6-1, the J gene TRBJ2-3, with 8 bases lining up with TRBD1. CDR1 and CDR2 (germline): MNHNS, SASEGT. Trimming at V came to 6 bases and at J to 3 bases, leaving 8 bases not matched to a gene. The CDR3 is made up of 15 amino acids.

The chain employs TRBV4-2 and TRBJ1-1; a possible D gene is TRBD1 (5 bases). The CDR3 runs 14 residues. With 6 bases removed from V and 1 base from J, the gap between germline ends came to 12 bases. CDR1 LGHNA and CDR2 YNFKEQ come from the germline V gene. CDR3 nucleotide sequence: TGTGCCAGCAGGGGCCGGGGCCGGAACACTGAAGCTTTCTTT. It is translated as CASRGRGRNTEAFF.

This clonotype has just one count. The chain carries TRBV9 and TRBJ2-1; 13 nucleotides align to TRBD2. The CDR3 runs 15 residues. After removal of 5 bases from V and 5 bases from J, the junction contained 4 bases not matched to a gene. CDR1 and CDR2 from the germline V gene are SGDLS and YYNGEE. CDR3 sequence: CASRAGTSGNNEQFF. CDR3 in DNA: TGTGCCAGCAGAGCAGGGACTAGCGGGAACAATGAGCAGTTCTTC.

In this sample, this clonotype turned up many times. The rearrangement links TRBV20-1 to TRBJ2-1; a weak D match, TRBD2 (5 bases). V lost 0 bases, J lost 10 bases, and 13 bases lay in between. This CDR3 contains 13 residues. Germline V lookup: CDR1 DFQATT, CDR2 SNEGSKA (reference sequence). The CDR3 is CSAREDDGGEQFF. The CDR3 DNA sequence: TGCAGTGCTAGAGAGGATGACGGAGGAGAGCAGTTCTTC.

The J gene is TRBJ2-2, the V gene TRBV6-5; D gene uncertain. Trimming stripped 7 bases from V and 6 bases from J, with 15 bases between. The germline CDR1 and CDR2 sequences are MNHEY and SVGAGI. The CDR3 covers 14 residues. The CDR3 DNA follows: TGTGCCAGCAAGAGGCTGCTTTTAGCCGGGGAGCTGTTTTTT. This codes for CASKRLLLAGELFF.

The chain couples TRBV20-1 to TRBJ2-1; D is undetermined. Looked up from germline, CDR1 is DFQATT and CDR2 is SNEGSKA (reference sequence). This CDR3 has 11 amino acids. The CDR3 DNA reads TGCAGCGCAGAACACGGCGATGAGCAGTTCTTC. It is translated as CSAEHGDEQFF.

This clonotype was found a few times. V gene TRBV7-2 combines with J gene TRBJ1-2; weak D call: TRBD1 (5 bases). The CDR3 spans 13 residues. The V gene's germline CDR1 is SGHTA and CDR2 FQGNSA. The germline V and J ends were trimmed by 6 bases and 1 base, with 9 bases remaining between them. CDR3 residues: CASSTRVNYGYTF. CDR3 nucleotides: TGTGCCAGCAGTACCAGGGTTAACTATGGCTACACCTTC.

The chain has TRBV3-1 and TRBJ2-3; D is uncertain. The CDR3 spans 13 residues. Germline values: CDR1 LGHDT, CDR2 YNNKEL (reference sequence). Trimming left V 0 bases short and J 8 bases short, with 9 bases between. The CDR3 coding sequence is TGTGCCAGCAGCCAAGATACGGCCAGTACGCAGTATTTT. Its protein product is CASSQDTASTQYF.

In DNA, the CDR3 is TGTGCCAGCAGCGGAGGGGGAGAGAACACTGAAGCTTTCTTT. It is translated as CASSGGGENTEAFF. This chain connects TRBV7-9 to TRBJ1-1; a possible D gene is TRBD1 (6 bases). The CDR3 has 14 amino acids. From germline, CDR1 is SEHNR and CDR2 FQNEAQ (reference sequence). V was clipped by 5 bases and J by 1 base, with 11 bases between them.